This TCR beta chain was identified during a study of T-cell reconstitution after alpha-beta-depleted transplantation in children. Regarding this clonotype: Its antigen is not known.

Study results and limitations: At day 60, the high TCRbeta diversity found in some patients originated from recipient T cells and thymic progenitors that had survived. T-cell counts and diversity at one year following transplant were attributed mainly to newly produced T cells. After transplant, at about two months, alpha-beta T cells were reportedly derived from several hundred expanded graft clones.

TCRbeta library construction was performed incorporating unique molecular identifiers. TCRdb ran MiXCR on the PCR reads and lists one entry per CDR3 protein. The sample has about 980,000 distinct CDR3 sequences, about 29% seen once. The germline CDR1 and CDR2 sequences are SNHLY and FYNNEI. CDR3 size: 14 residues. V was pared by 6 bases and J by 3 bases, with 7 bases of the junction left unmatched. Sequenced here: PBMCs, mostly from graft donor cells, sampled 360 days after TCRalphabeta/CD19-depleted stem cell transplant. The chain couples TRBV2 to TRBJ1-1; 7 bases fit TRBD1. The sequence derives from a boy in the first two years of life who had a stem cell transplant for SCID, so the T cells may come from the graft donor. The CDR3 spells CASRLLDRDTEAFF. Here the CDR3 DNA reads TGTGCCAGCAGACTTCTAGACAGGGACACTGAAGCTTTCTTT.